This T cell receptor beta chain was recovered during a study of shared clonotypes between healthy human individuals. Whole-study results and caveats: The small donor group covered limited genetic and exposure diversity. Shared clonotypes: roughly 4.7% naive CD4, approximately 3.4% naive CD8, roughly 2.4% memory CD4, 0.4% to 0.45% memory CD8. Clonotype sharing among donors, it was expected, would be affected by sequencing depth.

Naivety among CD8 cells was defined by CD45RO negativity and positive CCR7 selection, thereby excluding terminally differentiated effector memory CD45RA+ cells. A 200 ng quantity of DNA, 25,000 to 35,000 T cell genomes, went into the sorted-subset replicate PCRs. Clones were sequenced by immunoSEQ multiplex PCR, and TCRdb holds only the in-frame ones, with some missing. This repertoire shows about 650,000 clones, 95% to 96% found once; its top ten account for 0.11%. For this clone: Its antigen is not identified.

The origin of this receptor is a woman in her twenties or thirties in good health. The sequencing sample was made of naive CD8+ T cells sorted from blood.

DNA for the CDR3: TGTGCCAGCAGCCACAGCGGGTACAATGAGCAGTTCTTC. Protein sequence: CASSHSGYNEQFF. V usage is TRBV5-6 and J usage is TRBJ2-1, with D perhaps matching TRBD2 (6 bases). CDR1 and CDR2 (germline): SGHDT, YYEEEE. This CDR3 comprises 13 residues. V was shortened by 4 bases and J by 4 bases, with 9 bases between the two germline ends.